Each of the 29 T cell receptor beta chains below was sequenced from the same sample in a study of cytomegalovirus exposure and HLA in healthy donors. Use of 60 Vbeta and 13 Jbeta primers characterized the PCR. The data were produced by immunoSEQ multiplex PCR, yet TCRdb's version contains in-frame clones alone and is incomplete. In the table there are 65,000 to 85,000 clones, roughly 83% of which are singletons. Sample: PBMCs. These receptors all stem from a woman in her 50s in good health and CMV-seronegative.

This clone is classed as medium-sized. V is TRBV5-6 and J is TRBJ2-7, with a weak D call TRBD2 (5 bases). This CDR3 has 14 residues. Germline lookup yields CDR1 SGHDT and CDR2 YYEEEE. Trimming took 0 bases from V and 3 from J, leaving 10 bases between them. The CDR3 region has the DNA TGTGCCAGCAGCTTGGGAGGGTCCCTCTACGAGCAGTACGTC. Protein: CASSLGGSLYEQYV.

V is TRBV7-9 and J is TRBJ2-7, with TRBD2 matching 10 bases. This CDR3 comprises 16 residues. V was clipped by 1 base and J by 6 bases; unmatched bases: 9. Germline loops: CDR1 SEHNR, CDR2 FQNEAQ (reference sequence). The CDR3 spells CASSLDSSGSHVEQYF. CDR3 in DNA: TGTGCCAGCAGCTTAGATTCTAGCGGGAGTCACGTCGAGCAGTACTTC.

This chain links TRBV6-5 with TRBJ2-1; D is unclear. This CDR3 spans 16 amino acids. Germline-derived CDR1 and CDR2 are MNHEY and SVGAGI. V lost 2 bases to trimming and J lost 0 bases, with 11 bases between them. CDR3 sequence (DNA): TGTGCCAGCAGTTACGAGGCGGAGCGCTCCTACAATGAGCAGTTCTTC. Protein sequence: CASSYEAERSYNEQFF.

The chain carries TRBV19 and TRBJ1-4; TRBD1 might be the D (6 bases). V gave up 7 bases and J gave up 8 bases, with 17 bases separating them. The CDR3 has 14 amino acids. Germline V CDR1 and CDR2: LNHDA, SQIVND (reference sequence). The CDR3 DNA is TGTGCCAGTACCGGGGGGGGCCCAAGAGAAAAACTGTTTTTT. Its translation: CASTGGGPREKLFF.

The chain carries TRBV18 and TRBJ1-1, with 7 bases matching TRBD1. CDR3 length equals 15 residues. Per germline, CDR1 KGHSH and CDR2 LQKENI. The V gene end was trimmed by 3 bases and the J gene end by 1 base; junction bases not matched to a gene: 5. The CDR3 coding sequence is TGTGCCAGCTCACCTCCGGGACAGTGGAACACTGAAGCTTTCTTT. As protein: CASSPPGQWNTEAFF. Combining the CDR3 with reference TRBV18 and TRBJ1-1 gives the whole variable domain NAGVMQNPRHLVRRRGQEARLRCSPMKGHSHVYWYRQLPEEGLKFMVYLQKENIIDESGMPKERFSAEFPKEGPSILRIQQVVRGDSAAYFCASSPPGQWNTEAFFGQGTRLTVV.

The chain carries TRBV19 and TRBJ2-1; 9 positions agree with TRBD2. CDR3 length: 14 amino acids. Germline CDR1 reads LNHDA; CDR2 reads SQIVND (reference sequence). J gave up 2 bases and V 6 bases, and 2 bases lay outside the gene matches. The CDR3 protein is CASRRGGPYNEQFF. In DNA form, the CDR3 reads TGTGCCAGTAGGCGGGGGGGGCCCTACAATGAGCAGTTCTTC.

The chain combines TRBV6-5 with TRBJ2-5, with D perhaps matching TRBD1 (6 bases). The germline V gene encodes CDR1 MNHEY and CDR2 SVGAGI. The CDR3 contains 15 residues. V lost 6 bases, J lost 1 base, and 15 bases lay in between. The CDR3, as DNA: TGTGCCAGCAGCCTTAGTCCGACAGGCCAAGAGACCCAGTACTTC. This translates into CASSLSPTGQETQYF.

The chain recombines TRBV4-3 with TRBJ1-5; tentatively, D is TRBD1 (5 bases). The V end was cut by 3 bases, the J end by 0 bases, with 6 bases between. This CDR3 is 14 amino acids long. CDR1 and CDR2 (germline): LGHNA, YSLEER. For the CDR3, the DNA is TGCGCCAGCAGCCAGCAGGGTAGCAATCAGCCCCAGCATTTT. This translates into CASSQQGSNQPQHF.

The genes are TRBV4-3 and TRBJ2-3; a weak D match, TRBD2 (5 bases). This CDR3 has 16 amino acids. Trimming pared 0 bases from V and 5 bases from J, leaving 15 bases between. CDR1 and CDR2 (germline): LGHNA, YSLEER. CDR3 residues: CASSQEGLAARDTQYF. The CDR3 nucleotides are TGCGCCAGCAGCCAAGAAGGTCTAGCCGCTAGAGATACGCAGTATTTT.

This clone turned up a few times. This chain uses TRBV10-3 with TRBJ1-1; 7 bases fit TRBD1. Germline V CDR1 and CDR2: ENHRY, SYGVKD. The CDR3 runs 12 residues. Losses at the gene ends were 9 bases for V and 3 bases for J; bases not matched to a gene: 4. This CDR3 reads CAIRDSHTEAFF. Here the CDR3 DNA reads TGTGCCATACGGGACAGCCACACTGAAGCTTTCTTT.

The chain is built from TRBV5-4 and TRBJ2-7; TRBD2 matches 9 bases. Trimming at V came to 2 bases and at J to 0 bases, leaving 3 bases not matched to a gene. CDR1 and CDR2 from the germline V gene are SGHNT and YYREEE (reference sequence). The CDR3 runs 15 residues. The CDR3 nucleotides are TGTGCCAGCAGCTTAGGGACTAGCTACTCCTACGAGCAGTACTTC. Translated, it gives CASSLGTSYSYEQYF.

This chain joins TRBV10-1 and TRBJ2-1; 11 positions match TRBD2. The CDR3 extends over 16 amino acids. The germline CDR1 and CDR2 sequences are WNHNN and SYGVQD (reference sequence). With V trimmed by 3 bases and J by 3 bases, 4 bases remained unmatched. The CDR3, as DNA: TGCGCCAGCAGTGATGCGGGACTAGCGGACTACAATGAGCAGTTCTTC. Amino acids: CASSDAGLADYNEQFF.

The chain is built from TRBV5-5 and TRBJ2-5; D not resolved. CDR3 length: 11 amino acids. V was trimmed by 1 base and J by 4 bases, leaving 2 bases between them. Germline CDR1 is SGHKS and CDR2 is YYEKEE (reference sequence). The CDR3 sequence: CASSLRETQYF. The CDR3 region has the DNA TGTGCCAGCAGCTTGCGAGAGACCCAGTACTTC.

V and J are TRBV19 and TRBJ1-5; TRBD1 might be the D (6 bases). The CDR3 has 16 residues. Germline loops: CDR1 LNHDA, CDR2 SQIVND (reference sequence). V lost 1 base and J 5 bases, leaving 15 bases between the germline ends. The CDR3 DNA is TGTGCCAGTAGTATAGGGGCAGGGGCGGTAGATCAGCCCCAGCATTTT. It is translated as CASSIGAGAVDQPQHF.

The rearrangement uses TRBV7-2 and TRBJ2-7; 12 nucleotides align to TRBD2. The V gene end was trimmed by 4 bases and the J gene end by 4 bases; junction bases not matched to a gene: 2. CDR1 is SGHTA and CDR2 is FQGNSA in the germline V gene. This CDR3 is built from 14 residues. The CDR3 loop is CASSSSGGAYEQYV. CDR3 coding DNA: TGTGCCAGCAGCTCTAGCGGGGGGGCGTACGAGCAGTACGTC.

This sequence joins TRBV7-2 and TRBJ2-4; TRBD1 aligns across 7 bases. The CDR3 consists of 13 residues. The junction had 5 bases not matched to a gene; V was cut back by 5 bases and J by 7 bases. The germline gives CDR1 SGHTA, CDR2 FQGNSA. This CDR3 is CASSPGQVNIQYF. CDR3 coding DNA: TGTGCCAGCAGCCCCGGACAGGTCAACATTCAGTACTTC.

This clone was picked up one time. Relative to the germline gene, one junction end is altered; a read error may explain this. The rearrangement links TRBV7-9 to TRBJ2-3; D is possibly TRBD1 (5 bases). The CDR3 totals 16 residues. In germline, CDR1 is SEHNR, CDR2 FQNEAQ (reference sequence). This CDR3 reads CSSSLVLRVITDTQYF. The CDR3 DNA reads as TGTTCCAGCAGCTTAGTACTCAGGGTTATCACAGATACGCAGTATTTT. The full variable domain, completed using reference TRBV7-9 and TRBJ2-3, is DTGVSQNPRHKITKRGQNVTFRCDPISEHNRLYWYRQTLGQGPEFLTYFQNEAQLEKSRLLSDRFSAERPKGSFSTLEIQRTEQGDSAMYLCSSSLVLRVITDTQYFGPGTRLTVL.

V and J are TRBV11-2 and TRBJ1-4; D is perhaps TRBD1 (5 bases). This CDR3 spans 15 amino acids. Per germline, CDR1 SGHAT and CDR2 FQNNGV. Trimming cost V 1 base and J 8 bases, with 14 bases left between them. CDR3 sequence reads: CASSLVQGGGEKLFF. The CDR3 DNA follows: TGTGCCAGCAGCTTAGTTCAGGGTGGTGGGGAAAAACTGTTTTTT. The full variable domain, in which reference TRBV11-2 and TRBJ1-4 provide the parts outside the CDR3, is EAGVAQSPRYKIIEKRQSVAFWCNPISGHATLYWYQQILGQGPKLLIQFQNNGVVDDSQLPKDRFSAERLKGVDSTLKIQPAKLEDSAVYLCASSLVQGGGEKLFFGSGTQLSVL.

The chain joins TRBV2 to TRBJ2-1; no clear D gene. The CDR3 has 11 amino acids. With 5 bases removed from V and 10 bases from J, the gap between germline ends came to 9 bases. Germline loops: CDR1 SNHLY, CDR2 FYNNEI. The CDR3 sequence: CASSPDWEQFF. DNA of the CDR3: TGTGCCAGCAGTCCCGACTGGGAGCAGTTCTTC. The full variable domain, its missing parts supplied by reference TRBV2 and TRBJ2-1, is EPEVTQTPSHQVTQMGQEVILRCVPISNHLYFYWYRQILGQKVEFLVSFYNNEISEKSEIFDDQFSVERPDGSNFTLKIRSTKLEDSAMYFCASSPDWEQFFGPGTRLTVL.

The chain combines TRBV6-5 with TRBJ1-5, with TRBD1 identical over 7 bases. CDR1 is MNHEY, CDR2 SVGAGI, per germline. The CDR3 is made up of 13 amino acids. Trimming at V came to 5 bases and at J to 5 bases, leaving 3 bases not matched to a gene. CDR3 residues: CASSTTGDQPQHF. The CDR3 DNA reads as TGTGCCAGCAGTACTACAGGGGATCAGCCCCAGCATTTT.

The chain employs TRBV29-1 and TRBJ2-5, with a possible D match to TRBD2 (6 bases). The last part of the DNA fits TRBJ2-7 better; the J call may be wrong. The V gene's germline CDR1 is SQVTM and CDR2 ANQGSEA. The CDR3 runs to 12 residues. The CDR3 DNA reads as TGCAGCGTTGGGGAGGTCTCCTACGAGCAGTACTTC. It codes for CSVGEVSYEQYF.

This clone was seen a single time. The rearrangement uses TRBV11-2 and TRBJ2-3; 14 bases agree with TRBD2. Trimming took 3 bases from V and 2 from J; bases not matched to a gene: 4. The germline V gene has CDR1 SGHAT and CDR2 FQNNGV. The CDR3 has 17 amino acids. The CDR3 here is CASSFGTSGRVTDTQYF. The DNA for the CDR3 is TGTGCCAGCAGCTTCGGGACTAGCGGGAGAGTCACAGATACGCAGTATTTT.

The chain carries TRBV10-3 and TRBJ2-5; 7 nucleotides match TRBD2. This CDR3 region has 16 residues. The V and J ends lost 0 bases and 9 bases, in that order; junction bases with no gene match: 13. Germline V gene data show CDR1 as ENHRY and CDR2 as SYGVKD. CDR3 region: CAISESGGPLGSAQYF. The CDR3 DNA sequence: TGTGCCATCAGTGAGTCGGGAGGGCCTCTTGGGTCGGCCCAGTACTTC.

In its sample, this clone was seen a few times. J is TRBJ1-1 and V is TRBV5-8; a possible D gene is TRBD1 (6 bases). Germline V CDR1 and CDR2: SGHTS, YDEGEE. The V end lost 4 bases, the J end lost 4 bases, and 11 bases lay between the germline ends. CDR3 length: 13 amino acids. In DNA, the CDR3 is TGTGCCAGCAGCCCGAGGACAGTCACTGAAGCTTTCTTT. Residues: CASSPRTVTEAFF.

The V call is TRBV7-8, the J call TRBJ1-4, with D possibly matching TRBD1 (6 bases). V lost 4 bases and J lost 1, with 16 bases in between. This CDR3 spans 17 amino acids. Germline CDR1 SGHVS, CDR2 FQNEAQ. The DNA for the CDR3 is TGTGCCAGCAGCTACGCGGGGGGCGGAGGAACTAATGAAAAACTGTTTTTT. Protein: CASSYAGGGGTNEKLFF.

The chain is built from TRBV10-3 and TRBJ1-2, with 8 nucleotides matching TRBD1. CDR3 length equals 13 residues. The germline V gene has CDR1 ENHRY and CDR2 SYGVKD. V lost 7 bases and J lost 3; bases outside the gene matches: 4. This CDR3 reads CAITKTGDYGYTF. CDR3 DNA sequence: TGTGCCATCACCAAGACAGGGGACTATGGCTACACCTTC.

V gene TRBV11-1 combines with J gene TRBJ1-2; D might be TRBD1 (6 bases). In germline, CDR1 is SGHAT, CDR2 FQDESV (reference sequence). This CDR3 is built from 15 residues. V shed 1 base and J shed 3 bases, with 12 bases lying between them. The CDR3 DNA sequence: TGTGCCAGCAGCTTAGTGGGGGCGCCTGACTATGGCTACACCTTC. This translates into CASSLVGAPDYGYTF.

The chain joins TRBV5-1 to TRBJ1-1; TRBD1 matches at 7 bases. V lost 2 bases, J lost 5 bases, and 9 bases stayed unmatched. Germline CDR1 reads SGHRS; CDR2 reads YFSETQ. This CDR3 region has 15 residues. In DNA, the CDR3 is TGCGCCAGCAGCTTCAGGACAGGTGGGAGGACTGAAGCTTTCTTT. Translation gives CASSFRTGGRTEAFF.

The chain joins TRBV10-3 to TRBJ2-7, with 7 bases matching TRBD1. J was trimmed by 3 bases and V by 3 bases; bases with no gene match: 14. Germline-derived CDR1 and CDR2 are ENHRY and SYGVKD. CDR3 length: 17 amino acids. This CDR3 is CAISDQITGAEGYEQYV. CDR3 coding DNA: TGTGCCATCAGTGATCAAATCACAGGGGCCGAGGGCTACGAGCAGTACGTC.